This TCR beta chain appears in the sequencing data of a study of T cell responses to AZD1222 COVID-19 vaccine. Study observations and caveats: Clonal diversity was possibly underestimated, and white British individuals and females predominated among donors.

Of note for this clone: Its target is unknown.

Only in-frame clones appear in the TCRdb table, and some are missing; sequencing was by immunoSEQ multiplex PCR. The sample holds about 81,000 clones, 90% seen once. Looked up from germline, CDR1 is MNHEY and CDR2 is SMNVEV (reference sequence). V lost 2 bases, J lost 0 bases, and 13 bases lay in between. The CDR3 spans 17 residues. The rearrangement uses TRBV27 and TRBJ2-2; D unclear. This specimen consisted of peripheral blood, obtained 28 days after the second AZD1222 dose. The sequence came from an adult who received the AZD1222 COVID-19 vaccine. CDR3 residues: CASSLVVGIPNTGELFF. The CDR3 DNA reads as TGTGCCAGCAGTTTAGTCGTGGGCATACCGAACACCGGGGAGCTGTTTTTT.